A single sample gave rise to the 2 T cell receptor beta chains below, sequenced in a study of beta chain features in type 1 diabetes. Points from the study as a whole: TCRB CDR3s were moderately but significantly shorter in Type 1 diabetes patients in all four CD4+ subsets.

Their recognized antigens are unknown. Reverse transcription of all isolated RNA meant that expressed TCRB transcripts were sequenced. Data came from immunoSEQ multiplex PCR; TCRdb stores just in-frame clones and leaves some out. The table includes 130,000 to 150,000 clones, roughly an eighth detected once. Source material: central memory CD4+ T cells from blood. All receptors derive from a man between 18 and 35 years old with type 1 diabetes.

The J gene is TRBJ1-4, the V gene TRBV7-9, with 9 bases matching TRBD1. The V and J ends lost 1 base and 2 bases, in that order; junction bases with no gene match: 11. Germline V gene data show CDR1 as SEHNR and CDR2 as FQNEAQ (reference sequence). CDR3 length equals 19 residues. CDR3 coding DNA: TGTGCCAGCAGCTTAGTCATGGGACAGGGAATTTCGACTAATGAAAAACTGTTTTTT. Translated: CASSLVMGQGISTNEKLFF.

V gene TRBV5-1 combines with J gene TRBJ2-5; D gene unclear. The V end was cut by 1 base, the J end by 5 bases, with 12 bases between. Looked up from germline, CDR1 is SGHRS and CDR2 is YFSETQ. There are 14 residues in the CDR3. In nucleotides, the CDR3 is TGCGCCAGCAGCTTGTTGAGCGAGTGGGAGACCCAGTACTTC. Translation gives CASSLLSEWETQYF.